The sample holds many counts of the clone carrying this T cell receptor beta chain. As yet, its antigen is unknown. The data were obtained in a study of T cells in Graves' hyperthyroidism and ophthalmopathy. Across the study: Sampling of peripheral blood happened at initial diagnosis, prior to any treatment.

TCR beta CDR3 regions were amplified from RNA. When the TCR CDR3 underwent first-round RT-PCR, the HTBI primer set was used. TCRdb reprocessed the multiplex PCR reads via MiXCR and lists one record per CDR3 protein. The sample has 730,000 or so distinct CDR3 sequences, approximately 19% seen once; the top ten hold around 15%. Notes on the study in general: Ophthalmopathy cases were set apart from stable hyperthyroidism by a 13 V-J model.

CDR3 length: 16 amino acids. The V gene's germline CDR1 is ENHRY and CDR2 SYGVKD. Deletions cut 5 bases from V and 0 bases from J, with 17 bases between. This chain links TRBV10-3 with TRBJ2-7; D is perhaps TRBD1 (6 bases). Material: blood. The clonotype originates from a woman aged 45-65 years with Graves' hyperthyroidism that later progressed to Graves' ophthalmopathy. The CDR3 reads CAISTIRTDSSYEQYF. CDR3 coding DNA: TGTGCCATCAGTACTATCCGGACAGATAGCTCCTACGAGCAGTACTTC.